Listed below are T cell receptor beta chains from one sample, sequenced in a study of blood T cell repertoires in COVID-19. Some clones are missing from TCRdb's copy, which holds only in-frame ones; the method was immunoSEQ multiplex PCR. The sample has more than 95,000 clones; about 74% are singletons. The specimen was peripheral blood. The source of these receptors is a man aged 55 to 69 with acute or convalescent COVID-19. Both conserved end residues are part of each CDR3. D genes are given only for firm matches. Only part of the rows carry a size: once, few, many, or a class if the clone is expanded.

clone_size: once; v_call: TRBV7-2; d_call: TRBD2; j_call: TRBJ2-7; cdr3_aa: CASSLGIGTSGKTYEQYF; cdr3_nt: TGTGCCAGCAGCTTGGGGATTGGGACTAGCGGGAAGACCTACGAGCAGTACTTC
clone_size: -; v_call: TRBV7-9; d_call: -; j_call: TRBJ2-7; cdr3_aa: CASSYQNYEQYF; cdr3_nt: TGTGCCAGCAGCTACCAGAACTACGAGCAGTACTTC
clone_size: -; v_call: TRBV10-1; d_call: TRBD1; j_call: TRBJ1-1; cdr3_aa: CASSSGGQESEAFF; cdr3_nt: TGCGCCAGCAGTTCGGGTGGACAGGAGTCTGAAGCTTTCTTT
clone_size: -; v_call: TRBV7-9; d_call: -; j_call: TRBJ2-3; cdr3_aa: CASSSAGTDTQYF; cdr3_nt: TGTGCCAGCAGCTCCGCGGGCACAGATACGCAGTATTTT
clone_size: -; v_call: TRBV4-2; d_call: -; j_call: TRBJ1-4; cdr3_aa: CASSQKGREKLFF; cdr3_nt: TGTGCCAGCAGCCAGAAGGGGAGGGAAAAACTGTTTTTT
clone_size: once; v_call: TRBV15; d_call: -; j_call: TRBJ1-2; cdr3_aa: CATSREGRGAYGYTF; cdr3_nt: TGTGCCACCAGCAGAGAGGGCAGGGGTGCCTATGGCTACACCTTC
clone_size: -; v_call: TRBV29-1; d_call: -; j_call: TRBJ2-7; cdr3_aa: CSDYDRGYEQYF; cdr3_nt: TGCAGCGACTACGACCGAGGCTACGAGCAGTACTTC
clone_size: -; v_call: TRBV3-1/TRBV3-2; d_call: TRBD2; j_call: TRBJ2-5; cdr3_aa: CASSQDLGLAGAKTQYF; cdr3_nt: TGTGCCAGCAGCCAAGATTTGGGACTAGCGGGAGCTAAGACCCAGTACTTC
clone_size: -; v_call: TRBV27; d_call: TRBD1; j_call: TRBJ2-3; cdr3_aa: CASSPRGLGTDTQYF; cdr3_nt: TGTGCCAGCAGCCCCAGGGGGCTTGGCACAGATACGCAGTATTTT
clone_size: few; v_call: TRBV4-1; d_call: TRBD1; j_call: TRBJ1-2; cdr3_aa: CASSPSGQGGRGYTF; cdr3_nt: TGCGCCAGCAGCCCGTCAGGACAGGGAGGTCGCGGCTACACCTTC
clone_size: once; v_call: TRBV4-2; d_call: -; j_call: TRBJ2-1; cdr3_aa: CASSKRDRIDNEQFF; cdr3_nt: TGTGCCAGCAGCAAGCGGGACAGGATCGACAATGAGCAGTTCTTC
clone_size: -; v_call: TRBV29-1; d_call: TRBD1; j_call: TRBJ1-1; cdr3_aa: CSVGKDRGAFF; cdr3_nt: TGCAGCGTTGGAAAGGACAGGGGGGCTTTCTTT
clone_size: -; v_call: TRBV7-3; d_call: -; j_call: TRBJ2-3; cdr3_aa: CASSSPPGGTDTQYF; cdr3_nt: TGTGCCAGCAGCTCCCCCCCGGGGGGCACAGATACGCAGTATTTT
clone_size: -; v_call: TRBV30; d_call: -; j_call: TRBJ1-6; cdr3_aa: CAWSVYPFGLGSFASPLHF; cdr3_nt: TGTGCCTGGAGTGTATATCCCTTTGGACTTGGCTCATTCGCTTCACCCCTCCACTTT
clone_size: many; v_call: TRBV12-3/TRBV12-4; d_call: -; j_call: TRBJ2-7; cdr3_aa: CASSLRAYEQYF; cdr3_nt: TGTGCCAGCAGTTTACGGGCCTACGAGCAGTACTTC
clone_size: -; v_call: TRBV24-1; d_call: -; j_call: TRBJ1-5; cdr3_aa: CATAGAGSNQPQHF; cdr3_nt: TGTGCCACGGCGGGGGCAGGTAGCAATCAGCCCCAGCATTTT
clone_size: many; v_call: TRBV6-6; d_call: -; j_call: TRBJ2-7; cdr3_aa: CASTGWGEQYF; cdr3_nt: TGTGCCAGCACGGGGTGGGGTGAGCAGTACTTC
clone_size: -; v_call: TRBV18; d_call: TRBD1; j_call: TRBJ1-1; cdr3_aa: CASSLQGGVNTEAFF; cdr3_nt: TGTGCCAGCTCACTACAGGGGGGCGTGAACACTGAAGCTTTCTTT
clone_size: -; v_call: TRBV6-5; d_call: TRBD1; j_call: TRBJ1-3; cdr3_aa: CASSSRDSRNTIYF; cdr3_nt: TGTGCCAGCAGTTCGAGGGACAGCCGAAACACCATATATTTT
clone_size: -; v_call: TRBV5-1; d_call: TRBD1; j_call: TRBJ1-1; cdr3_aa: CASSLDPRDRGRTNTEAFF; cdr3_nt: TGCGCCAGCAGCTTGGACCCCCGGGACAGGGGGCGGACGAACACTGAAGCTTTCTTT
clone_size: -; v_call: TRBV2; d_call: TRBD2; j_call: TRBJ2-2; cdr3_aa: CASSVGLADTGELFF; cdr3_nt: TGTGCCAGCAGTGTGGGACTAGCGGACACCGGGGAGCTGTTTTTT
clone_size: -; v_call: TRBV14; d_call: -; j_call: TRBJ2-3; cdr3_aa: CASSQRLTDTQYF; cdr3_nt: TGTGCCAGCAGCCAGCGACTCACAGATACGCAGTATTTT
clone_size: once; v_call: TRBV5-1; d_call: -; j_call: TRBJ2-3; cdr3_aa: CASSSRSGTGEAYTQYF; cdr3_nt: TGCGCCAGCAGCTCGAGGTCTGGGACGGGGGAGGCTTATACGCAGTATTTT
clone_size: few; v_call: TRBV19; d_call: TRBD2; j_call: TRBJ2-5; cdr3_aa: CASSIGGGSETQYF; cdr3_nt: TGTGCCAGTAGTATAGGGGGCGGGAGTGAGACCCAGTACTTC
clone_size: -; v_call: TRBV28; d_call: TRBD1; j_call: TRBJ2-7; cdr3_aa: CASGTGGAYEQYF; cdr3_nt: TGTGCCAGCGGGACAGGGGGAGCCTACGAGCAGTACTTC
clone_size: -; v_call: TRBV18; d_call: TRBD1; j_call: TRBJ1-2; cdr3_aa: CASSPGQGEGGYTF; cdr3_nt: TGTGCCAGCTCACCGGGACAGGGAGAAGGTGGCTACACCTTC
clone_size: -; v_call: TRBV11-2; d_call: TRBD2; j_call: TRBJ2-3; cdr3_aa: CASSLGSTSTQYF; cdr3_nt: TGTGCCAGCAGCTTAGGGTCGACTAGCACGCAGTATTTT
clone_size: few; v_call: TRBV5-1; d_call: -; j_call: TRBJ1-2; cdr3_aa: CASSLEQYGYTF; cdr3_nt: TGCGCCAGCAGCTTGGAACAGTATGGCTACACCTTC
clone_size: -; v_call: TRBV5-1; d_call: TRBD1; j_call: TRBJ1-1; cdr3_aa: CASSYQGETTEAFF; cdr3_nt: TGCGCCAGCAGCTATCAGGGGGAGACCACTGAAGCTTTCTTT
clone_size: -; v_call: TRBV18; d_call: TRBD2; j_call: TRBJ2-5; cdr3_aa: CASSPSLAEETQYF; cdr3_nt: TGTGCCAGCTCACCAAGTCTAGCGGAAGAGACCCAGTACTTC
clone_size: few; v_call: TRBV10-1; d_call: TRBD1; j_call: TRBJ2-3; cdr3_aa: CASRRQGSDTQYF; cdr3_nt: TGCGCCAGCAGGAGACAGGGCTCAGATACGCAGTATTTT
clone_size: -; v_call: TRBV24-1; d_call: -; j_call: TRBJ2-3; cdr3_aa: CATSDGSSHTQYF; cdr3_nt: TGTGCCACCAGTGACGGGAGCTCACATACGCAGTATTTT
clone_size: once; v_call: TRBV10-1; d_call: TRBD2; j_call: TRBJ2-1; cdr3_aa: CASSSGSGSPFF; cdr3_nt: TGCGCCAGCAGTTCCGGGAGCGGGAGCCCGTTCTTC
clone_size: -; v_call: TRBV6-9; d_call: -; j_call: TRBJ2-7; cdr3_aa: CASSYRRVEDEQYF; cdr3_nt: TGTGCCAGCAGTTACCGCAGGGTGGAAGACGAGCAGTACTTC